These 27 T cell receptor beta chains originate from one sample sequenced in a study of cytomegalovirus exposure and HLA in healthy donors. Amplification used 60 Vbeta primers and 13 Jbeta primers. Clones were sequenced by immunoSEQ multiplex PCR, and TCRdb holds only the in-frame ones, with some missing. This repertoire shows under 200,000 clones, roughly 85% found once; its top ten account for 2.3%. Sequenced: PBMCs. Source of these receptors: a woman between 50 and 59 years old in good health and CMV-seronegative.

V usage is TRBV11-2 and J usage is TRBJ1-1, with 10 bases aligning to TRBD1. CDR3 size: 13 residues. Losses at the gene ends were 8 bases for V and 5 bases for J; bases not matched to a gene: 5. From germline, CDR1 is SGHAT and CDR2 FQNNGV. CDR3 nucleotide sequence: TGTGCCAGCTGGGACAGGGGCAAAACTGAAGCTTTCTTT. Amino acid sequence: CASWDRGKTEAFF.

The V and J genes are TRBV11-2 and TRBJ2-1; 10 bases line up with TRBD2. CDR3 size: 16 residues. The V gene's germline CDR1 is SGHAT and CDR2 FQNNGV. Trimming removed 5 bases from V and 4 bases from J; junction bases left unmatched: 8. DNA for the CDR3: TGTGCCAGCAGCCTTACCGGGACTAGCGCTTACAATGAGCAGTTCTTC. Protein product: CASSLTGTSAYNEQFF.

The chain is built from TRBV19 and TRBJ2-7; D is perhaps TRBD2 (5 bases). The CDR3 is 15 amino acids. V was clipped by 6 bases and J by 1 base, with 16 bases between them. Germline loops: CDR1 LNHDA, CDR2 SQIVND (reference sequence). CDR3 nucleotide sequence: TGTGCCAGTAGCGGCCCGACGCGGGCTTCCTACGAGCAGTACTTC. Amino acid sequence: CASSGPTRASYEQYF.

The chain is built from TRBV30 and TRBJ1-1; no firm D call. The CDR3 runs 15 residues. Trimming took off 8 bases at V and 0 bases at J, with 19 bases between the two ends. Germline values: CDR1 GTSNPN, CDR2 SVGIG (reference sequence). The CDR3 coding sequence is TGTGCCCGGGGAACCATAGCGGCTATGAACACTGAAGCTTTCTTT. It codes for CARGTIAAMNTEAFF.

This clone has a single count. The J gene is TRBJ2-1, the V gene TRBV5-1; D is perhaps TRBD2 (6 bases). Germline loops: CDR1 SGHRS, CDR2 YFSETQ. Trimming left V 3 bases short and J 0 bases short, with 7 bases between. The CDR3 is 14 amino acids. The CDR3 bases are TGCGCCAGCAGCTCCGGGGGCTCCTACAATGAGCAGTTCTTC. Amino acids: CASSSGGSYNEQFF.

This clone was seen only once. The CDR3 nucleotides read TGTGCCAGCAGTGAGGGAGGGAACTATGGCTACACCTTC. Its translation is CASSEGGNYGYTF. The chain has TRBV6-1 and TRBJ1-2; D is unresolved. This CDR3 has 13 amino acids. Germline CDR1 is MNHNS and CDR2 is SASEGT. V shed 3 bases and J shed 2 bases, with 7 bases lying between them.

The chain combines TRBV2 with TRBJ2-2; 8 nucleotides align to TRBD2. Germline V gene lookup returns CDR1 SNHLY and CDR2 FYNNEI. V gave up 5 bases and J gave up 7 bases; unmatched junction bases: 6. The CDR3 loop spans 14 amino acids. The CDR3 DNA is TGTGCCAGCAGTTACGGGAGGGCCGTCGGGGAGCTGTTTTTT. Residues: CASSYGRAVGELFF.

For the CDR3, the DNA is TGTGCCAGCAGCCAAGTGGACACGCCCACAAATGAGCAGTTCTTC. Residues: CASSQVDTPTNEQFF. The chain has TRBV4-2 and TRBJ2-1; TRBD1 might be the D (5 bases). From germline, CDR1 is LGHNA and CDR2 YNFKEQ. The CDR3 runs to 15 residues. Deletions cut 1 base from V and 7 bases from J, with 14 bases between.

Details on this clone: Germline and junction disagree at one end, which may indicate a read error. This chain links TRBV7-9 with TRBJ2-1; 11 bases map to TRBD2. The CDR3 spans 18 residues. Germline CDR1 and CDR2: SEHNR and FQNEAQ (reference sequence). The CDR3 here is CSSSLDSGRAKRYNEQFF. The CDR3 nucleotides read TGTTCCAGCAGCTTAGATAGCGGGAGGGCCAAGCGCTACAATGAGCAGTTCTTC.

The V gene is TRBV19, the J gene TRBJ2-2; D may be TRBD1 (6 bases). V was pared by 7 bases and J by 3 bases, with 15 bases between. The CDR3 runs 15 residues. Germline CDR1 LNHDA, CDR2 SQIVND (reference sequence). The CDR3 DNA reads TGTGCCAGTAAATTCAGGGGTAGGGACACCGGGGAGCTGTTTTTT. It is translated as CASKFRGRDTGELFF.

CDR3 in amino acids: CASSLVRGHEQYF. The CDR3, as DNA: TGTGCCAGCAGCTTAGTACGCGGTCACGAGCAGTACTTC. This chain uses TRBV7-2 with TRBJ2-5; D call uncertain. The closer fit of TRBJ2-7 to the DNA end suggests the J call may be wrong. The CDR3 is made up of 13 amino acids. Germline V gene lookup returns CDR1 SGHTA and CDR2 FQGNSA.

The CDR3 here is CASSLRRGYTGELFF. The CDR3, as DNA: TGTGCCAGCAGTCTAAGGAGGGGATACACCGGGGAGCTGTTTTTT. The chain uses TRBV11-2 and TRBJ2-2; D perhaps matches TRBD2 (6 bases). Germline lookup yields CDR1 SGHAT and CDR2 FQNNGV. CDR3 length equals 15 residues. V lost 6 bases and J 3 bases, leaving 14 bases between the germline ends.

The chain links TRBV4-1 to TRBJ2-4; perhaps TRBD2 as D (5 bases). The germline gives CDR1 MGHRA, CDR2 YSYEKL. The CDR3 runs to 18 residues. Trimming removed 0 bases at V and 0 bases at J, with 15 bases between. The CDR3 DNA sequence: TGCGCCAGCAGCCAAGAGTGGATTGGTGGACTAGCCAAAAACATTCAGTACTTC. Protein: CASSQEWIGGLAKNIQYF.

The chain links TRBV28 to TRBJ2-1, with a weak D call TRBD2 (6 bases). The germline V gene encodes CDR1 MDHEN and CDR2 SYDVKM. Trimming took off 2 bases at V and 2 bases at J, with 10 bases between the two ends. The CDR3 consists of 15 residues. The CDR3 reads CASSLIAAAYNEQFF. The CDR3 DNA follows: TGTGCCAGCAGTTTAATAGCGGCCGCCTACAATGAGCAGTTCTTC.

The chain carries TRBV4-3 and TRBJ2-5, with 10 bases identical to TRBD1. The J call may be incorrect, as the DNA end agrees better with TRBJ2-7. Germline lookup yields CDR1 LGHNA and CDR2 YSLEER. CDR3 length: 18 amino acids. The CDR3 region is CASSQKYVGTGVSYEQYF. The CDR3 nucleotides read TGCGCCAGCAGCCAAAAGTATGTCGGGACAGGGGTGTCCTACGAGCAGTACTTC.

J is TRBJ2-1 and V is TRBV27, with D maybe TRBD1 (6 bases). CDR1 is MNHEY and CDR2 is SMNVEV in the germline V gene (reference sequence). The CDR3 length is 14 residues. V was shortened by 4 bases and J by 13 bases, with 20 bases between the two germline ends. The CDR3 DNA sequence: TGTGCCAGCAGTTCCTCATGGACAGTCTCGTATCAGTTCTTC. It yields the protein CASSSSWTVSYQFF.

This sequence joins TRBV29-1 and TRBJ2-7, with D perhaps TRBD2 (6 bases). The V gene lost 0 bases and the J gene lost 3 bases, with 12 bases spanning the gap. The CDR3 loop spans 14 amino acids. The germline V gene has CDR1 SQVTM and CDR2 ANQGSEA. The CDR3 DNA is TGCAGCGTTGAAGAGAGGGACTTCATCTACGAGCAGTACTTC. As protein: CSVEERDFIYEQYF.

A single count supports this clone. The V gene is TRBV6-7, the J gene TRBJ2-5; 9 bases agree with TRBD1. TRBV6-7 counts as an open reading frame of uncertain function. The CDR3 spans 15 residues. With V trimmed by 4 bases and J by 2 bases, 5 bases remained unmatched. CDR3: CASSSSGQGQETQYF. The CDR3 region has the DNA TGTGCCAGCAGTTCCTCGGGACAGGGACAAGAGACCCAGTACTTC.

The J gene is TRBJ2-5, the V gene TRBV30; possibly TRBD1 for D (7 bases). This CDR3 comprises 15 residues. Germline CDR1 is GTSNPN and CDR2 is SVGIG (reference sequence). V dropped 3 bases and J dropped 5 bases, with 19 bases sitting between them. The CDR3, as DNA: TGTGCCTGGAGACCACAGGGGCGGGATTGGGAGACCCAGTACTTC. This encodes CAWRPQGRDWETQYF.

The chain carries TRBV19 and TRBJ2-1, with 13 nucleotides matching TRBD2. Germline CDR1 and CDR2: LNHDA and SQIVND (reference sequence). CDR3 length: 20 residues. V was pared by 4 bases and J by 10 bases, with 22 bases of the junction left unmatched. The CDR3 DNA sequence: TGTGCCAGTAGTAGCATTGGGACTAGCGGGAATCAAGGAGGGTGGAACGAGCAGTTCTTC. Amino acids: CASSSIGTSGNQGGWNEQFF.

This chain links TRBV19 with TRBJ1-1; TRBD1 might be the D (6 bases). This CDR3 contains 20 residues. Looked up from germline, CDR1 is LNHDA and CDR2 is SQIVND (reference sequence). V gave up 4 bases and J gave up 1 base, with 28 bases separating them. This CDR3 reads CASSSAGVGGSPGRNTEAFF. DNA of the CDR3: TGTGCCAGTAGTAGCGCGGGGGTAGGGGGTTCACCCGGGAGGAACACTGAAGCTTTCTTT.

The chain joins TRBV23-1 to TRBJ1-5; a weak D match, TRBD1 (5 bases). TRBV23-1 is annotated as an ORF whose role is uncertain. Between the trimmed V and J ends, which lost 7 bases and 7 bases, there was a span of 11 bases. CDR3 length: 12 residues. The CDR3 DNA sequence: TGCGCCAGCACCCGGGGGGGACAGCCCCAGCATTTT. Protein sequence: CASTRGGQPQHF.

The rearrangement uses TRBV21-1 and TRBJ2-4; the table's TRBD1 call for D was not verified on the DNA. TRBV21-1 is deemed a pseudogene. The CDR3 consists of 16 residues. The CDR3, as DNA: TGTGCCAGCAGAAGGTTAGGGGGAGAGGCCAAAAACATTCAGTACTTC. This codes for CASRRLGGEAKNIQYF.

The V gene is TRBV27, the J gene TRBJ1-6; no clear D gene. CDR3 length: 15 amino acids. V lost 3 bases and J lost 5, with 11 bases in between. Germline CDR1 MNHEY, CDR2 SMNVEV (reference sequence). This chain's CDR3 is CASSFGWRDNSPLHF. CDR3 bases: TGTGCCAGCAGTTTTGGGTGGAGGGATAATTCACCCCTCCACTTT.

V is TRBV27 and J is TRBJ2-2; D remains ambiguous. Trimming cost V 8 bases and J 5 bases, with 6 bases left between them. Looked up from germline, CDR1 is MNHEY and CDR2 is SMNVEV (reference sequence). There are 11 residues in the CDR3. Here the CDR3 reads CASGPTGELFF. In DNA form, the CDR3 reads TGTGCCAGCGGCCCAACCGGGGAGCTGTTTTTT.

The chain links TRBV4-2 to TRBJ1-2; 8 bases fit TRBD1. CDR3 size: 16 residues. With 0 bases clipped from V and 2 bases from J, the junction kept 5 bases outside the gene matches. The germline V gene has CDR1 LGHNA and CDR2 YNFKEQ. CDR3 protein: CASSQDSQGGNYGYTF. The CDR3 nucleotides are TGTGCCAGCAGCCAAGATTCACAGGGGGGGAACTATGGCTACACCTTC.

V and J are TRBV28 and TRBJ2-2; D possibly corresponds to TRBD1 (5 bases). The germline CDR1 and CDR2 sequences are MDHEN and SYDVKM. With 5 bases removed from V and 1 base from J, the gap between germline ends came to 8 bases. The CDR3 sequence is 14 residues long. For the CDR3, the DNA is TGTGCCAGCAGTCCAGGACAGAACACCGGGGAGCTGTTTTTT. It specifies CASSPGQNTGELFF.